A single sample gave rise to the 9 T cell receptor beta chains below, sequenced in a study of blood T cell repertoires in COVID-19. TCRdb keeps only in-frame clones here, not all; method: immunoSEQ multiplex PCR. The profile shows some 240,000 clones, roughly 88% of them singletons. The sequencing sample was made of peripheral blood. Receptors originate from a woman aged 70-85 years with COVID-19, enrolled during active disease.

The CDR3 DNA follows: TGTGCCAGCAGCTTTTTAGCCGGGGGGGTCGGTGGCTACACCTTC. This codes for CASSFLAGGVGGYTF. This chain connects TRBV5-6 to TRBJ1-2; TRBD1 might be the D (5 bases). The V end was cut by 2 bases, the J end by 7 bases, with 18 bases between. There are 15 residues in the CDR3. Looked up from germline, CDR1 is SGHDT and CDR2 is YYEEEE.

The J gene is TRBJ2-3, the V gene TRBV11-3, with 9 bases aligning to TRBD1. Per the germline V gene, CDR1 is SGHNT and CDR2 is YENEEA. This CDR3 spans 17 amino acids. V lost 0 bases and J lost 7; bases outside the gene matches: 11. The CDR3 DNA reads TGTGCCAGCAGCTTAGATGGGGGGACAGGGCTGGGTTATACGCAGTATTTT. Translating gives CASSLDGGTGLGYTQYF.

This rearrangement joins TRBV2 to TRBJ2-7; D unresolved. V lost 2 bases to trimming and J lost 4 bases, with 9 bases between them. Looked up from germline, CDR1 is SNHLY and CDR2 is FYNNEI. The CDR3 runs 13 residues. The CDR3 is CASSETVSYEQYF. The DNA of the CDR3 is TGTGCCAGCAGTGAAACAGTCTCGTACGAGCAGTACTTC. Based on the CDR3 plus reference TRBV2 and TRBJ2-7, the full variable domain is EPEVTQTPSHQVTQMGQEVILRCVPISNHLYFYWYRQILGQKVEFLVSFYNNEISEKSEIFDDQFSVERPDGSNFTLKIRSTKLEDSAMYFCASSETVSYEQYFGPGTRLTVT.

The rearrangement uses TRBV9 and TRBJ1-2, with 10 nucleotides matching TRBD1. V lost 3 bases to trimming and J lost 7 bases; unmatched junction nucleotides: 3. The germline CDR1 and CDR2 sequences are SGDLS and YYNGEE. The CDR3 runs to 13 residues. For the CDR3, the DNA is TGTGCCAGCAGCGAGGGACAGGGGTCTGGCTACACCTTC. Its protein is CASSEGQGSGYTF.

CDR3 in DNA: TGTGCCAGCAGCTTGTCAGGTTCAGGGATGGAGACCCAGTACTTC. Protein sequence: CASSLSGSGMETQYF. This chain links TRBV5-4 with TRBJ2-5; possible D gene TRBD1, 5 bases. The CDR3 totals 15 residues. Per the germline V gene, CDR1 is SGHNT and CDR2 is YYREEE (reference sequence). The ends were cut back, 1 base at V and 5 bases at J, with 15 bases in the middle.

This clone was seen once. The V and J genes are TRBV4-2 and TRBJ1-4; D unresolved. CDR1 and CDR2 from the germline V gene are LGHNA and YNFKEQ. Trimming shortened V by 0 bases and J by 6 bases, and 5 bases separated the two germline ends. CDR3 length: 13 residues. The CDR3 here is CASSQDTDEKLFF. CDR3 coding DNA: TGTGCCAGCAGCCAAGATACAGATGAAAAACTGTTTTTT.

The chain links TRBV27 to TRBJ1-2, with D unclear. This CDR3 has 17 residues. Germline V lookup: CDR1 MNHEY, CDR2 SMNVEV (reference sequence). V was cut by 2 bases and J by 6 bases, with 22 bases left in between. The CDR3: CASSLASQVDSLNGYTF. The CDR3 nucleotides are TGTGCCAGCAGTTTAGCCTCCCAGGTCGATTCATTGAATGGCTACACCTTC.

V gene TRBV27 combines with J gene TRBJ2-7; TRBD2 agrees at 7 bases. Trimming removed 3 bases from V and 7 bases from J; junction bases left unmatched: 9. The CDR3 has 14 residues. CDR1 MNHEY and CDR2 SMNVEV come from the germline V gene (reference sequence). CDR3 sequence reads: CASSFYAGVGEQYF. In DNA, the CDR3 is TGTGCCAGCAGTTTCTACGCGGGAGTCGGTGAGCAGTACTTC.

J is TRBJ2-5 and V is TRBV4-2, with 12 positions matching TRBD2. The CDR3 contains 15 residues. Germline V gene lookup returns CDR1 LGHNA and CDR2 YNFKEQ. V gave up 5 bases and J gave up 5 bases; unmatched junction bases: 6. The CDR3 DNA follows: TGTGCCAGCAGCGGACTAGCGGGAAGGAGGGAGACCCAGTACTTC. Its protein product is CASSGLAGRRETQYF.